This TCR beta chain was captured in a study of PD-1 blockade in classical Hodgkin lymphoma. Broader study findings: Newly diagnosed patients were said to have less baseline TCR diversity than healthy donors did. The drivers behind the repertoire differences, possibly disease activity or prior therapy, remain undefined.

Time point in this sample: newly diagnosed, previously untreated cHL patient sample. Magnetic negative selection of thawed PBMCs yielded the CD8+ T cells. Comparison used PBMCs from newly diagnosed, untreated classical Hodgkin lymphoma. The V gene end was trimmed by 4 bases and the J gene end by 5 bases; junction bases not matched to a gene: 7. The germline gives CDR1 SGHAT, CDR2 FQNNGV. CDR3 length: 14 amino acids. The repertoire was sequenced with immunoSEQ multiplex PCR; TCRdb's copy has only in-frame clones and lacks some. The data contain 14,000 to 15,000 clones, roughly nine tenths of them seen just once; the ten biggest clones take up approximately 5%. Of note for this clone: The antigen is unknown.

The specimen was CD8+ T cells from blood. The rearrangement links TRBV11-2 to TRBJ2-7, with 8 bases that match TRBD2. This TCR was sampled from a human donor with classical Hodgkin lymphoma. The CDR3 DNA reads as TGTGCCAGCAGCTACCCGGGAGGGCCCCACGAGCAGTACTTC. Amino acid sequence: CASSYPGGPHEQYF.